This TCR beta chain is from a study of blood T cell repertoires in COVID-19. In the study overall: COVID-19 samples collected from the United States, Italy and Spain covered acute and convalescent phases. PBMCs, B-cell-depleted T cells, or T cells were the source of the cDNA or gDNA that made up the material.

Looked up from germline, CDR1 is SNHLY and CDR2 is FYNNEI. Trimming at V came to 6 bases and at J to 4 bases, leaving 7 bases not matched to a gene. The CDR3 is 15 amino acids. Assay used: immunoSEQ multiplex PCR; TCRdb lists only in-frame clones, some missing. The table records fewer than 500,000 clones, around 86% of them present only once. Sequencing used peripheral blood. This chain connects TRBV2 to TRBJ2-3; the match to TRBD2 covers 10 bases. The receptor was isolated from a woman aged 30 to 39 with active or convalescent COVID-19. The CDR3 loop reads CASRPAGGPADTQYF. The CDR3 coding sequence is TGTGCCAGCAGGCCAGCGGGGGGGCCTGCAGATACGCAGTATTTT.